These 2 T cell receptor beta chains originate from one sample sequenced in a study of neoadjuvant anti-PD-1 for oral cavity cancer. Time point reported: after neoadjuvant nivolumab, at surgical resection. Profiling relied on immunoSEQ multiplex PCR, and the TCRdb table lists in-frame clones only, not all of them. This sample has 20,000 to 25,000 clones, with more than 35% found just once. The specimen comprised tumor tissue, sampled after nivolumab (anti-PD-1) treatment. The receptors derive from a person between 40 and 85 years old with oral cavity squamous cell carcinoma.

Ten or more counts support this clone. The chain recombines TRBV5-1 with TRBJ1-4; D might be TRBD1 (5 bases). This CDR3 comprises 15 residues. The ends were cut back, 2 bases at V and 8 bases at J, with 16 bases in the middle. Germline loops: CDR1 SGHRS, CDR2 YFSETQ. CDR3 bases: TGCGCCAGCAGCTTAGGGGCCAGGGTGGAAGAAAAACTGTTTTTT. Translation: CASSLGARVEEKLFF.

The V and J genes are TRBV5-6 and TRBJ1-1, with D maybe TRBD1 (6 bases). The CDR3 extends over 16 amino acids. V was shortened by 1 base and J by 2 bases, with 15 bases between the two germline ends. Germline V gives CDR1 SGHDT, CDR2 YYEEEE. CDR3 sequence (DNA): TGTGCCAGCAGCTTGTACACAGGGAGCAGAAACACTGAAGCTTTCTTT. It codes for CASSLYTGSRNTEAFF.